The 28 T cell receptor beta chains below all came from one sample that was sequenced in a study of molecular identifiers for immune sequencing clone quantification. TCRdb re-analysed the PCR reads in MiXCR, keeping a single row per CDR3 protein. This table holds tens of thousands of distinct CDR3 sequences, approximately 22% found once. The sequenced sample was naive CD8+ T cells from blood, with Jurkat cell RNA spiked in. The sample's subset: FACS-sorted CD8+CD4-CCR7+CD45RA+ naive T cells. The receptors derive from a human donor in good health. Some libraries in this study had Jurkat cell RNA spiked in.

The chain is built from TRBV21-1 and TRBJ2-1. TRBV21-1 is a documented pseudogene. This CDR3 region has 15 residues. CDR3 coding DNA: TGTGCCAGCATCCAAACTGGGAGCTCCTACAATGAGCAGTTCTTC. Encoded protein: CASIQTGSSYNEQFF.

This clonotype was seen at least ten times. The chain recombines TRBV4-3 with TRBJ2-1; 8 positions agree with TRBD1. The germline V gene encodes CDR1 LGHNA and CDR2 YSLEER. Germline trimming cut 5 bases from V and 3 bases from J; bases unmatched to any gene: 18. CDR3 size: 19 residues. The CDR3 protein is CASSSGTGRDFVNYNEQFF. CDR3 sequence (DNA): TGCGCCAGCAGCTCAGGGACAGGCCGGGACTTCGTCAACTACAATGAGCAGTTCTTC.

This clonotype was seen at least ten times. The chain combines TRBV25-1 with TRBJ2-1; D call uncertain. Germline V gene data show CDR1 as MGHDK and CDR2 as SYGVNS. The V end lost 4 bases, the J end lost 9 bases, and 7 bases lay between the germline ends. The CDR3 sequence is 11 residues long. The CDR3, as DNA: TGTGCCAGCAGTGGACGGGTTGAGCAGTTCTTC. It codes for CASSGRVEQFF.

This clonotype has a count of ten or more. The rearrangement links TRBV3-1 to TRBJ1-3; no definite D call. The CDR3 contains 15 residues. V lost 3 bases and J 2 bases, leaving 11 bases between the germline ends. From germline, CDR1 is LGHDT and CDR2 YNNKEL (reference sequence). This chain's CDR3 is CASSHSREPGNTIYF. The CDR3 region has the DNA TGTGCCAGCAGCCATTCAAGAGAGCCTGGAAACACCATATATTTT.

This clonotype was counted only a few times. A much more abundant neighbour one base away suggests this may be a read error. The genes are TRBV3-1 and TRBJ2-5; D unclear. Germline CDR1 LGHDT, CDR2 YNNKEL (reference sequence). Trimming pared 0 bases from V and 5 bases from J, leaving 19 bases between. The CDR3 consists of 17 residues. The chain's CDR3 is CASSQDLIVADSETQYF. The CDR3 DNA is TGTGCCAGCAGCCAAGATTTGATAGTTGCAGATTCGGAGACCCAGTACTTC.

This clonotype occurred many times. The V and J genes are TRBV20-1 and TRBJ1-3; D possibly corresponds to TRBD1 (5 bases). The V end was cut by 3 bases, the J end by 0 bases, with 9 bases between. The CDR3 contains 14 residues. Per the germline V gene, CDR1 is DFQATT and CDR2 is SNEGSKA (reference sequence). This chain's CDR3 is CSARDGASGNTIYF. The CDR3 nucleotides read TGCAGTGCTAGGGACGGGGCCTCTGGAAACACCATATATTTT.

V usage is TRBV12-3 or TRBV12-4 and J usage is TRBJ1-5; no reliable D call. This CDR3 spans 13 amino acids. Trimming left V 6 bases short and J 3 bases short, with 9 bases between. CDR3 region: CASSAAVNQPQHF. In DNA, the CDR3 is TGTGCCAGCAGCGCGGCGGTCAATCAGCCCCAGCATTTT.

Points on this clonotype: A much more abundant neighbour one base away suggests this may be a read error. The chain carries TRBV4-1 and TRBJ2-7; 11 bases agree with TRBD1. Germline V gene sequence: CDR1 MGHRA, CDR2 YSYEKL. V lost 1 base, J lost 2 bases, and 7 bases stayed unmatched. The CDR3 extends over 17 amino acids. Written as DNA, the CDR3 is TGCGCCAGCAGCCAAGTATCGACGGGACAGGGGGCCTACGAGCAGTACTTC. Its translation: CASSQVSTGQGAYEQYF.

As for this clonotype: A junction end diverges from the germline sequence, so it may reflect a read error. The chain has TRBV27 and TRBJ1-5; D unclear. This CDR3 spans 14 amino acids. Germline V gene sequence: CDR1 MNHEY, CDR2 SMNVEV (reference sequence). The DNA for the CDR3 is TGTGCCAGCAGACCTCTCCGGGTTTCCCAGCCCCCGCATTTT. Its protein product is CASRPLRVSQPPHF.

This clonotype was seen many times. The rearrangement uses TRBV29-1 and TRBJ2-6; D uncertain. Between the trimmed V and J ends, which lost 1 base and 0 bases, there was a span of 10 bases. This CDR3 spans 16 amino acids. Germline CDR1 is SQVTM and CDR2 is ANQGSEA. CDR3 DNA sequence: TGCAGCGTTGAAGTAGGCCGAAGCTCTGGGGCCAACGTCCTGACTTTC. Its translation: CSVEVGRSSGANVLTF.

This clonotype was observed at least ten times. The J gene is TRBJ2-1, the V gene TRBV6-1; D possibly matches TRBD1 or TRBD2 (6 bases each). Germline V gene data show CDR1 as MNHNS and CDR2 as SASEGT. The CDR3 consists of 15 residues. Trimming removed 3 bases at V and 10 bases at J, with 19 bases between. CDR3 residues: CASSEAGHASWEQFF. In nucleotides, the CDR3 is TGTGCCAGCAGTGAGGCGGGACACGCAAGCTGGGAGCAGTTCTTC.

This chain joins TRBV4-1 and TRBJ2-7; TRBD2 might be the D (7 bases). Germline-derived CDR1 and CDR2 are MGHRA and YSYEKL. CDR3 size: 14 residues. Trimming removed 3 bases at V and 2 bases at J, with 11 bases between. CDR3 in amino acids: CASSHSGGPYEQYF. CDR3 nucleotide sequence: TGCGCCAGCAGCCATTCGGGGGGCCCCTACGAGCAGTACTTC.

This clonotype was detected a few times. A read error may be the cause here, since a much bigger clone is one base away. The chain has TRBV6-5 and TRBJ2-3; a weak D match, TRBD1 (5 bases). This CDR3 has 14 residues. CDR1 is MNHEY, CDR2 SVGAGI, per germline. The CDR3 coding sequence is TGTGCCAGCAGTTACGGGGCGAACACAGGTACGCAGTATTTT. Residues: CASSYGANTGTQYF.

The CDR3 loop reads CASSQGVLIGAFF. CDR3 in DNA: TGTGCCAGCTCCCAGGGGGTGTTAATTGGAGCTTTCTTT. The gene calls are TRBV6-2 or TRBV6-3 and TRBJ1-1, with 7 bases lining up with TRBD1. J lost 10 bases, V lost 8 bases, and 13 bases had no gene match. Germline CDR1 MNHEY, CDR2 SVGEGT. The CDR3 extends over 13 amino acids.

This clonotype was found once. This may arise from a read error, as a much more abundant clone is one base away. The gene calls are TRBV7-9 and TRBJ2-6; D uncertain. The CDR3 extends over 15 amino acids. Looked up from germline, CDR1 is SEHNR and CDR2 is FQNEAQ (reference sequence). The V gene lost 5 bases and the J gene lost 2 bases, with 10 bases spanning the gap. CDR3 sequence (DNA): TGTGCCAGCAGCCCAGTGGGCCCTGGGGCCAACGTCCTGACTTTC. Residues: CASSPVGPGANVLTF.

In this sample, this clonotype turned up many times. One end of the junction is discordant with germline, which a read error may explain. The V gene is TRBV19, the J gene TRBJ2-1; 7 bases match TRBD1. CDR1 is LNHDA and CDR2 is SQIVND in the germline V gene (reference sequence). The CDR3 length is 16 residues. The CDR3 spells CASSMGTGTAYDEQFF. The CDR3 nucleotides read TGTGCCAGTAGTATGGGAACCGGGACAGCCTACGATGAGCAGTTCTTC.

This clonotype has at least ten counts. This chain uses TRBV10-3 with TRBJ2-7; D call uncertain. Between the trimmed V and J ends, which lost 3 bases and 5 bases, there was a span of 5 bases. Germline values: CDR1 ENHRY, CDR2 SYGVKD. This CDR3 region has 11 residues. CDR3 DNA: TGTGCCATCAGTGACAGTGACGAGCAGTACTTC. Translated, it gives CAISDSDEQYF.

This clonotype was counted ten times or more. V is TRBV4-3 and J is TRBJ1-1; tentative D call: TRBD1 (6 bases). The CDR3 has 15 amino acids. With 0 bases removed from V and 6 bases from J, the gap between germline ends came to 14 bases. CDR1 and CDR2 from the germline V gene are LGHNA and YSLEER. The CDR3 DNA follows: TGCGCCAGCAGCCAAGATAGGGGGACATTAGCTGAAGCTTTCTTT. Its translation: CASSQDRGTLAEAFF.

The table lists this clonotype with many counts. The V call is TRBV19, the J call TRBJ2-4; perhaps TRBD2 as D (5 bases). This CDR3 spans 14 amino acids. Trimming took 5 bases from V and 2 from J, leaving 10 bases between them. Germline loops: CDR1 LNHDA, CDR2 SQIVND (reference sequence). The CDR3 sequence: CASSEEGPKNIQYF. The CDR3 nucleotides are TGTGCCAGTAGTGAAGAGGGCCCCAAAAACATTCAGTACTTC.

Details on this clonotype: This sequence may be a read error, since a much larger clone differs from it by one base. This chain connects TRBV20-1 to TRBJ1-1; D possibly corresponds to TRBD1 (6 bases). Germline lookup yields CDR1 DFQATT and CDR2 SNEGSKA (reference sequence). CDR3 length equals 13 residues. This CDR3 is CATQGRGNTETFF. The CDR3 region has the DNA TGCGCAACTCAGGGGAGGGGGAACACTGAAACTTTCTTT.

The table lists this clonotype with many counts. The chain recombines TRBV3-1 with TRBJ2-6; the D call may be TRBD1 or TRBD2 (5 bases each). V lost 1 base to trimming and J lost 2 bases, with 6 bases between them. Germline V CDR1 and CDR2: LGHDT, YNNKEL (reference sequence). This CDR3 has 15 amino acids. The CDR3 loop reads CASSQGGAGANVLTF. DNA for the CDR3: TGTGCCAGCAGCCAAGGAGGGGCTGGGGCCAACGTCCTGACTTTC.

This clonotype is labeled as medium-sized. This chain connects TRBV4-1 to TRBJ2-2, with D unclear. The CDR3 loop spans 12 amino acids. The V end was cut by 2 bases, the J end by 2 bases, with 0 bases between. Germline V CDR1 and CDR2: MGHRA, YSYEKL. The CDR3 region is CASSQNTGELFF. In DNA, the CDR3 is TGCGCCAGCAGCCAAAACACCGGGGAGCTGTTTTTT.

This clonotype occurred many times. The chain carries TRBV28 and TRBJ2-5; D ambiguous. The CDR3 totals 13 residues. The V gene's germline CDR1 is MDHEN and CDR2 SYDVKM. V gave up 0 bases and J gave up 6 bases, with 8 bases separating them. The DNA for the CDR3 is TGTGCCAGCAGTTTATGGGCGTGGCAGACCCAGTACTTC. Its protein product is CASSLWAWQTQYF.

The table lists this clonotype with many counts. This chain joins TRBV6-6 and TRBJ2-3; 10 bases map to TRBD2. The CDR3 consists of 17 residues. Unmatched junction bases numbered 11, after V lost 2 bases and J lost 6 bases. Germline lookup yields CDR1 MNHNY and CDR2 SVGAGI (reference sequence). The CDR3 nucleotides are TGTGCCAGCAGTTACCCGGGACTAGCGCCACACCGGGATACGCAGTATTTT. Its protein is CASSYPGLAPHRDTQYF.

This clonotype was detected many times. The gene calls are TRBV5-1 and TRBJ2-7, with TRBD1 matching 8 bases. With V trimmed by 2 bases and J by 6 bases, 1 base remained unmatched. Germline CDR1 SGHRS, CDR2 YFSETQ. The CDR3 contains 12 residues. The CDR3 spells CASSLTGGEQYF. CDR3 nucleotide sequence: TGCGCCAGCAGCTTAACAGGGGGCGAGCAGTACTTC.

At least ten counts were recorded for this clonotype. The chain couples TRBV25-1 to TRBJ2-7; 7 nucleotides match TRBD1. Germline lookup yields CDR1 MGHDK and CDR2 SYGVNS. This CDR3 contains 14 residues. With 3 bases clipped from V and 5 bases from J, the junction kept 7 bases outside the gene matches. Here the CDR3 reads CASSDLDRPHEQYF. Here the CDR3 DNA reads TGTGCCAGCAGTGACCTGGACAGGCCCCACGAGCAGTACTTC.

A word on this clonotype: A much larger clone is a single base away; this may be a read error. J is TRBJ2-3 and V is TRBV29-1; either TRBD1 or TRBD2 may supply D (6 bases each). The CDR3 extends over 15 amino acids. In germline, CDR1 is SQVTM, CDR2 ANQGSEA. V was shortened by 5 bases and J by 3 bases, with 18 bases between the two germline ends. This chain's CDR3 is CSVSGGQMWTDTQYF. The CDR3 DNA reads as TGCAGCGTTTCTGGGGGGCAGATGTGGACAGATACGCAGTATTTT.

In its sample, this clonotype was seen many times. The V gene is TRBV4-3, the J gene TRBJ2-2; D remains ambiguous. The CDR3 runs 16 residues. V was clipped by 0 bases and J by 6 bases, with 14 bases between them. Germline V lookup: CDR1 LGHNA, CDR2 YSLEER. This CDR3 is CASSQEEETLAGELFF. DNA for the CDR3: TGCGCCAGCAGCCAAGAAGAGGAAACCTTGGCCGGGGAGCTGTTTTTT.